The entry below describes one T cell receptor beta chain. Its cognate antigen is unknown. The CDR3 runs to 14 residues. The germline V and J ends were trimmed by 1 base and 2 bases, with 10 bases remaining between them. Germline V lookup: CDR1 SQVTM, CDR2 ANQGSEA. A library of TCRbeta sequences, prepared with unique molecular identifiers, was generated. TCRdb redid the calling of the PCR reads with MiXCR, one entry per CDR3 protein. The sample yields hundreds of thousands of distinct CDR3 sequences, about 24% seen once. This record comes from a study of T-cell reconstitution after alpha-beta-depleted transplantation in children. Overall study findings and caveats: One year after transplant, T-cell counts and diversity came mostly from newly produced T cells. Surviving recipient T cells and thymic progenitors underlay high day-60 TCRbeta diversity in some patients.

The receptor comes from a female patient aged 2-15 years who had a stem cell transplant for congenital amegakaryocytic thrombocytopenia, so the T cells may come from the graft donor. The V gene is TRBV29-1, the J gene TRBJ2-3, with D possibly being TRBD1 (6 bases). Sequencing used PBMCs, mostly from graft donor cells, obtained 360 days after TCRalphabeta/CD19-depleted stem cell transplant. The CDR3 bases are TGCAGCGTTGAAGTTCAGGGGCCCACAGATACGCAGTATTTT. The encoded protein is CSVEVQGPTDTQYF.